Reported below is one T cell receptor beta chain. No antigen is known for it. Base qualities are missing; no much larger clone stands one base away. The V end loses 6 bases and the J end loses 5 bases, and a stretch of 17 bases separates them. From the cysteine up to the phenylalanine, the CDR3 has a length of 14 residues. Solely the CDR3 DNA is kept, with 42 bases framed from the first base. From a lookup of the germline V gene (reference sequence), CDR1 and CDR2 are PRHDT and FYEKMQ. This sample stems from a study of cytomegalovirus exposure and HLA in healthy donors (dated by TCRdb to 2015 to 2018). Some background on the complete study: According to an earlier analysis of a few hundred of the donors, about 179 million T cells yielded roughly 100 million unique TCR beta sequences and around 300 Gb of sequence data. An early release covering 550 to 700 HLA-typed donors comprised about 290 gigabases of sequencing data and roughly 86 million unique TCR sequences. The genetic ancestry cluster associated with self-reported Caucasian donors included over 65% of the roughly 410 genotyped donors. The aim of the study was to test whether cataloging public T cell receptors could identify signatures of past pathogen exposure. Using immunosequencing, the study profiled T cell repertoires from fewer than 700 subjects and related those repertoires to cytomegalovirus serostatus. Besides the first cohort of some 670 subjects, a separate validation cohort made up of 120 different subjects was used. High-throughput TCR immunosequencing, statistical association of individual TCRs with disease status, and machine learning were combined to predict cytomegalovirus infection status. A later analysis re-analyzed previously published TCR beta repertoires from approximately 700 donors and added high-resolution HLA genotyping to study TCR occurrence patterns. Rather than drawing on any new phenotypic data, the later analysis identified candidate immune exposures from TCR beta sequences and the way those sequences occurred across donors. To decide whether each TCR beta V gene segment behaved as functional or pseudogenic, an earlier analysis of 587 of the donors relied on high-throughput TCR beta sequencing. Donor age, sex, ethnicity and CMV serostatus were compiled alongside the repertoire data. In a later genetic analysis, genome-wide SNP genotypes for about 55% of the 666 donors were used, and that subset was treated as a discovery cohort. Every discovery cohort repertoire had been produced on one sequencing platform. HLA typing covered class I and class II loci at four-digit resolution. Typing coverage varied by locus: roughly 629-640 donors for A, B, C, DRB1 and DQB1; approximately 500 for DQA1; about 570 for DPA1; approximately 490 for DPB1. About five DR-DQ haplotypes were treated as single units for association and clustering because of strong linkage in the cohort. Across about 370 genotyped donors of the cohort, an average of about 240,000 unique TCR beta nucleotide sequences per donor were sequenced, and 15% to 20% of those sequences were non-productive.

Receptor libraries were prepared by the immunoSEQ multiplex PCR assay. The multiplex PCR relied on a mix of 60 forward primers for TCR Vbeta segments and 13 reverse primers for TCR Jbeta segments. The CDR3 region of rearranged TCR beta genes was amplified from genomic DNA by a multiplex PCR assay. The amplified TCR beta libraries were sequenced on the Illumina HiSeq System as 87-base-pair reads. As for the original processing: A later analysis counted 65 million to 90 million unique TCR beta chains across the 666 repertoires, and 10 million to 11 million of these chains were shared by at least two donors. To remove PCR and sequencing errors, raw reads were error-corrected and collapsed into unique sequences using a nearest-neighbor algorithm that merged closely related sequences. CDR3 sequences were aligned to IMGT reference sequences to assign V, D and J gene segments. Each retained sequence needed at least a six-nucleotide match to both a V gene segment and a J gene segment. Rearrangements were called productive when the CDR3 lacked stop codons and stayed in frame with V and J; all others were non-productive. CDR3 was defined according to IMGT convention as the region running from the second conserved V-encoded cysteine to the conserved J-encoded phenylalanine. The earlier analysis of roughly 590 of the donors excluded any sequence lacking an unambiguous match to a single V gene segment. An earlier analysis of a few hundred of the donors called V segments functional above 56.7% productive rearrangements and segregating when the between-donor standard deviation exceeded 5%. A statistical classification framework was built for diagnosing cytomegalovirus status from the catalog of TCR beta chain sequences. In a later analysis, V and J genes were assigned by comparing TCR nucleotide sequences against IMGT/GENE-DB human TR gene sequences. Using the TCRdist pipeline, a later analysis assigned CDR3 sequences along with most-parsimonious VDJ recombination scenarios. In a later analysis, each TCR beta chain was defined by its CDR3 amino acid sequence together with its V-gene family, and reads without a unique V-gene family were excluded. A later analysis removed roughly 590 highly shared, low-generation-probability nucleotide sequences to deal with suspected cross-contamination and a sequencing artifact. For each public chain, a later analysis derived a clonal expansion index from normalized ranks of inferred template counts within each repertoire. Generation probabilities in a later analysis came from a VDJ recombination model fitted to out-of-frame rearrangements, and those results were checked against IGoR. In a later analysis, hypergeometric tests were used to score TCR-TCR, TCR-HLA and TCR-CMV co-occurrence, with a repertoire-size bias correction applied to TCR pairs. False discovery rates were estimated in a later analysis by permuting HLA or CMV assignments 20 times. In a later analysis, co-occurring TCRs were grouped with DBSCAN, and TCRdist sequence similarity was added when clustering was performed within HLA-allele-positive subsets. Repertoires with fewer than 30,000 or more than 120,000 public chains were left out of co-occurrence clustering, as were five repertoires with anomalous nucleotide sharing. The table was pulled from immuneACCESS by TCRdb, which kept in-frame rearrangements only. Such tables lose some clones; where checked, under half of the loss comes from unresolved V genes, and the rest has no known cause. The V and J calls and clone size were taken over from that table, and D and trimming were inferred from the DNA. Within this sample are 90,000 to 100,000 clones, with about 81% of them counted one time only. About 1.5% of the sample belongs to the ten largest clones.

Findings and caveats that apply to the study as a whole: A later analysis found that HLA-associated TCR beta chains were more clonally expanded and had lower generation probabilities than equally common non-associated chains. In vitro tests confirmed that a few of the cytomegalovirus-associated TCR beta chains recognize cytomegalovirus antigens. Immune exposure information for the cohort was limited to CMV serostatus. A further reported finding was that TCR beta sequences accurately predicted the HLA-A and HLA-B alleles for most subjects in the first cohort. When HLA alleles, especially DR and DQ, strongly co-occurred, attributing TCR associations to individual alleles was difficult. In a later genetic analysis, fewer N-insertions in productive TCRs were reported among donors in an Asian-associated ancestry cluster than the approximately 670-donor mean. Roughly uniform sequencing depth across donors was assumed in presence/absence analyses, although this assumption may not hold. Because some donors lacked HLA typing at each locus, the association tests relied only on the typed subset. Most TCR sequences were seen in very few donors, while some public TCRs were found in many individuals. Broadly in line with IMGT annotations, most TCR beta V segments showed up in productive rearrangements about 87% or about 30% of the time in an earlier analysis of about 500 of the donors. In both the original and validation cohorts, the classifier was reported to diagnose cytomegalovirus status with high specificity and sensitivity. The 87-base-pair reads could not distinguish some IMGT-functional V segments, including TRBV6-2 and TRBV6-3, so those segments were excluded. This cohort had only TCR beta chains sequenced, and the lack of alpha or paired-chain data limited which features could be detected. The study gave a list of 150 to 200 TCR beta chains associated with cytomegalovirus. At a false discovery rate of 0.05, a later analysis linked 15,000 to 20,000 TCR beta sequences to specific HLA alleles. Because counts were too low, seventeen rarely observed V segments, including chromosome 9 orphons, were left out of the earlier analysis of approximately 500 of the donors. Linkage disequilibrium might explain the correlated functional status among segregating V segments, but an unknown experimental factor could not be ruled out. According to the authors, the approach could potentially be generalized to other disease states and immunological phenotypes. A cluster of highly shared sequence variants was judged likely to be a technical artifact of the sequencing pipeline. A later analysis found that TCR association rates varied across HLA loci, with DRB1 alleles showing the most associated TCRs and HLA-C alleles the fewest. A later genetic analysis associated a missense DCLRE1C variant with V-gene and J-gene trimming of TCR beta chains, and an independent cohort replicated the association. According to a later analysis, most CMV-associated TCR beta chains appeared to be HLA-restricted, and the HLA associations seemed to be driven largely by CMV exposure. Several of the top co-occurrence clusters appeared to be linked to parvovirus B19, influenza, CMV and Epstein-Barr virus, according to a later analysis.

The cohort consisted of hundreds of healthy bone marrow donors. Cohort members were all nominally healthy when sampled, although unrecorded immune exposures were likely present. The donor was CMV seronegative and was included in the group of about 400 seronegative cohort members. Each donor provided a peripheral blood sample, and peripheral blood mononuclear cells were used for TCR beta sequencing. Genomic DNA extraction from the blood cell samples was performed with the Qiagen DNeasy Blood Extraction Kit. The V and J genes are TRBV13 and TRBJ2-7, with TRBD2 tentatively as D gene (7 bases match). Source material: PBMCs. The TCR was taken from a man aged 35 to 55 in good health and CMV-seronegative. The DNA sequence reads TGTGCCAGCAGTCTTCCCGGGGGGCAGAACGAGCAGTACTTC. Its amino acids are CASSLPGGQNEQYF.